Below are 9 T cell receptor beta chains sequenced from a single sample in a study of T cell responses to AZD1222 COVID-19 vaccine. The assay was immunoSEQ multiplex PCR, and TCRdb's table has in-frame clones only and misses some. The table shows 90,000 to 130,000 clones, with over 85% occurring only once. Sequencing was performed on peripheral blood, taken 28 days after the second AZD1222 dose. Every receptor here comes from an adult who received the AZD1222 COVID-19 vaccine.

This CDR3 is CSASGQTLGYTF. As DNA, the CDR3 is TGCAGTGCTAGTGGCCAGACCCTTGGCTACACCTTC. The chain carries TRBV20-1 and TRBJ1-2, with D unclear. This CDR3 comprises 12 residues. Germline V CDR1 and CDR2: DFQATT, SNEGSKA (reference sequence). V gave up 3 bases and J gave up 7 bases, with 12 bases separating them.

This chain uses TRBV4-1 with TRBJ1-1, with D tentatively TRBD1 (6 bases). With 6 bases removed from V and 4 bases from J, the gap between germline ends came to 12 bases. This CDR3 is 13 amino acids long. Germline V gene data show CDR1 as MGHRA and CDR2 as YSYEKL. DNA for the CDR3: TGCGCCAGCAGGAGGGGGGCCAGCACTGAAGCTTTCTTT. This translates into CASRRGASTEAFF.

The rearrangement joins TRBV20-1 to TRBJ2-7, with D perhaps TRBD2 (5 bases). CDR1 DFQATT and CDR2 SNEGSKA come from the germline V gene (reference sequence). The CDR3 loop spans 11 amino acids. Trimming stripped 6 bases from V and 3 bases from J, with 9 bases between. CDR3 loop: CSAPAGYEQYF. The CDR3 DNA reads TGCAGTGCCCCGGCGGGCTACGAGCAGTACTTC.

The rearrangement links TRBV6-5 to TRBJ1-5; D is unresolved. From germline, CDR1 is MNHEY and CDR2 SVGAGI. The CDR3 sequence is 16 residues long. Trimming removed 0 bases at V and 7 bases at J, with 16 bases between. CDR3 in amino acids: CASSYSFNAGDQPQHF. The CDR3 nucleotides are TGTGCCAGCAGTTACTCATTTAATGCAGGCGACCAGCCCCAGCATTTT.

This chain connects TRBV6-2 or TRBV6-3 to TRBJ2-1; 10 bases are shared with TRBD2. The length of the CDR3 is 17 residues. V gave up 2 bases and J gave up 5 bases; unmatched junction bases: 9. Germline CDR1 MNHEY, CDR2 SVGEGT. CDR3 protein: CASSYSSRLAGDNEQFF. The CDR3 region has the DNA TGTGCCAGCAGTTACAGCAGTCGACTAGCGGGTGACAATGAGCAGTTCTTC.

J is TRBJ2-7 and V is TRBV5-1; D unresolved. This CDR3 comprises 12 residues. Trimming left V 0 bases short and J 4 bases short, with 5 bases between. Per germline, CDR1 SGHRS and CDR2 YFSETQ. The CDR3 nucleotides are TGCGCCAGCAGCTTGGATCTTTACGAGCAGTACTTC. It is translated as CASSLDLYEQYF.

The V call is TRBV19, the J call TRBJ1-6; D gene ambiguous. CDR1 and CDR2 from the germline V gene are LNHDA and SQIVND (reference sequence). The CDR3 is 16 amino acids. Trimming took off 5 bases at V and 0 bases at J, with 11 bases between the two ends. Written as DNA, the CDR3 is TGTGCCAGTAGTCCGCGGAGGAGCTCCTATAATTCACCCCTCCACTTT. Protein sequence: CASSPRRSSYNSPLHF.

The chain uses TRBV28 and TRBJ2-7, with a possible D match to TRBD1 (5 bases). The germline gives CDR1 MDHEN, CDR2 SYDVKM. The CDR3 is 11 amino acids. Trimming left V 8 bases short and J 5 bases short, with 10 bases between. The CDR3 nucleotides are TGTGCCAGCGGCAACAGGAACGAGCAGTACTTC. Its translation is CASGNRNEQYF.

This chain joins TRBV12-3 or TRBV12-4 and TRBJ2-1; D possibly corresponds to TRBD2 (5 bases). Trimming left V 2 bases short and J 9 bases short, with 8 bases between. The CDR3 is 12 residues long. CDR3 in DNA: TGTGCCAGCAGTTTACAGGCGGGTGAGCAGTTCTTC. Protein: CASSLQAGEQFF.